This T cell receptor (beta chain) was recorded in a study of beta chain features in type 1 diabetes. After removal of 4 bases from V and 4 bases from J, the junction contained 16 bases not matched to a gene. CDR1 is KGHSH, CDR2 LQKENI, per germline. The CDR3 is 18 residues long. Expressed TCRB transcripts were sequenced after all isolated RNA was converted to cDNA. Libraries were prepared by immunoSEQ multiplex PCR; TCRdb keeps only in-frame clonotypes and omits some of them. The sample consists of 110,000 or so clones, approximately 39% of them appearing once. Via CD45RO/CCR7/CD25/CD127/CD95/CD27, cells of the CD4+ naive, central memory, regulatory and stem cell-like memory subsets were sorted. This clone came up a few times.

Sequenced input: stem cell memory CD4+ T cells from blood. The clonotype originates from a woman younger than 35 in good health. The genes are TRBV18 and TRBJ2-1; 7 nucleotides line up with TRBD2. CDR3 sequence: CASSLLYLSSGQYNEQFF. CDR3 in DNA: TGTGCCAGCTCACTTCTCTATCTGTCTAGCGGACAATACAATGAGCAGTTCTTC. Full variable domain (outside the CDR3, taken from reference TRBV18 and TRBJ2-1): NAGVMQNPRHLVRRRGQEARLRCSPMKGHSHVYWYRQLPEEGLKFMVYLQKENIIDESGMPKERFSAEFPKEGPSILRIQQVVRGDSAAYFCASSLLYLSSGQYNEQFFGPGTRLTVL.